Listed below are T cell receptor beta chains from one sample, sequenced in a study of T cell responses to AZD1222 COVID-19 vaccine. Sequenced by immunoSEQ multiplex PCR; TCRdb stores in-frame clones only, minus some. In the table there are about 120,000 clones, 80% to 90% of which are singletons. The starting material was peripheral blood, obtained on day 0 of AZD1222 vaccination. These receptors were obtained from an adult in good health. Each CDR3 is given with its conserved first and last residue. The D gene is left open where the match is weak. Only part of the rows carry a size: once, few, many, or a class if the clone is expanded.

V	size	D	J	DNA	CDR3
TRBV5-1	NA	TRBD1	TRBJ2-1	TGCGCCAGCAGCTACGGACAGGGGAGGCACAATGAGCAGTTCTTC	CASSYGQGRHNEQFF
TRBV9	NA	NA	TRBJ2-3	TGTGCCAGCAGCGTAGACTGGACGGAGTGGGGTACGCAGTATTTT	CASSVDWTEWGTQYF
TRBV28	NA	NA	TRBJ2-7	TGTGCCAGCAGCCCTCTGATGAGGGCGTCCTACGAGCAGTACTTC	CASSPLMRASYEQYF
TRBV7-3	NA	TRBD1	TRBJ2-7	TGTGCCAGCAGCTCCGGGACAGGTCCAGGGGGCTCCTACGAGCAGTACTTC	CASSSGTGPGGSYEQYF
TRBV7-9	NA	TRBD1	TRBJ2-7	TGTGCCAGCAGCTTAGGGGGGACAGGGTTAAAGTACGAGCAGTACTTC	CASSLGGTGLKYEQYF
TRBV19	NA	NA	TRBJ2-7	TGTGCCAGTAGTTTTACGGGACTCCACAACTCCTACGAGCAGTACTTC	CASSFTGLHNSYEQYF
TRBV18	NA	NA	TRBJ1-1	TGTGCCAGCTCACCACCCTCGGTGAACACTGAAGCTTTCTTT	CASSPPSVNTEAFF
TRBV7-9	NA	NA	TRBJ1-2	TGTGCCAGCAGCCTACCCAACTTAGGGTCAGCGACCACGTCATATGGCTACACCTTC	CASSLPNLGSATTSYGYTF
TRBV29-1	NA	TRBD1	TRBJ1-1	TGCAGCGTTTTAGCCACAGGGGGCGCAGGAACTGAAGCTTTCTTT	CSVLATGGAGTEAFF
TRBV27	NA	TRBD2	TRBJ2-1	TGTGCCAGCAGTTTAATAGGGAGCGGGATTGAGCAGTTCTTC	CASSLIGSGIEQFF
TRBV10-2	NA	NA	TRBJ2-7	TGCGCCAGCAGTTGGTTTGGGGGGGGGCCCGAGCAGTACTTC	CASSWFGGGPEQYF
TRBV6-1	NA	NA	TRBJ1-5	TGTGCCAGCAGTGGGGGAACAGGCCCTCAAAATCAGCCCCAGCATTTT	CASSGGTGPQNQPQHF
TRBV9	NA	NA	TRBJ1-3	TGTGCCAGCAGCGACGGACAGACGAGCTCTGGAAACACCATATATTTT	CASSDGQTSSGNTIYF
TRBV12-3/TRBV12-4	NA	NA	TRBJ2-2	TGTGCCAGCAGATGGCAGGACACCGGGGAGCTGTTTTTT	CASRWQDTGELFF
TRBV28	NA	NA	TRBJ2-6	TGTGCCAGCATTCGGGCGGTATCTGGGGCCAACGTCCTGACTTTC	CASIRAVSGANVLTF
TRBV28	NA	NA	TRBJ2-1	TGTGCCAGCAGTTTAAATCTCCGAGAAGGCAATGAGCAGTTCTTC	CASSLNLREGNEQFF
TRBV2	NA	NA	TRBJ1-5	TGTGCCAGCAGTGACGAATGGAGGGGGGTGTATAGCAATCAGCCCCAGCATTTT	CASSDEWRGVYSNQPQHF
TRBV19	NA	NA	TRBJ1-2	TGTGCCAGTACCGCGTCCGGGTATGGCTACACCTTC	CASTASGYGYTF
TRBV6-5	NA	NA	TRBJ1-2	TGTGCCAGCAGTTACACGGCTCGGGGTCCGGACTATGGCTACACCTTC	CASSYTARGPDYGYTF
TRBV3-1/TRBV3-2	few	NA	TRBJ1-4	TGTGCCAGCAGCCAAGATAAGAGGGTGTGGGAAAAACTGTTTTTT	CASSQDKRVWEKLFF
TRBV6-5	NA	NA	TRBJ1-3	TGTGCCAGCAGTTACTCGATCCGGGAATCAGGAAACACCATATATTTT	CASSYSIRESGNTIYF
TRBV7-9	NA	NA	TRBJ1-2	TGTGCCAGCAGCTCAGGGCTTGACTATGGCTACACCTTC	CASSSGLDYGYTF
TRBV7-3	few	NA	TRBJ2-3	TGTGCCAGCAGCTCGAACGTGGTAGATACGCAGTATTTT	CASSSNVVDTQYF
TRBV24-1	NA	TRBD2	TRBJ2-2	TGTGCCACCAGTGATCTCCGTACTAGCGATCGTAGTTTCACCGGGGAGCTGTTTTTT	CATSDLRTSDRSFTGELFF
TRBV18	NA	TRBD2	TRBJ2-7	TGTGCCAGCTCACCTCCTCCGCCTAGCGGGGAGCAGTACTTC	CASSPPPPSGEQYF
TRBV2	NA	TRBD2	TRBJ2-7	TGTGCCAGGGGGGGGGACGACGGATCCTACGAGCAGTACTTC	CARGGDDGSYEQYF
TRBV3-1/TRBV3-2	NA	NA	TRBJ2-5	TGTGCCAGCAGCCTCATGGGGTACCAAGAGACCCAGTACTTC	CASSLMGYQETQYF
TRBV19	NA	TRBD1	TRBJ2-7	TGTGCCAGTAAGCAACCGGGACAGACTTTCGAGCAGTACTTC	CASKQPGQTFEQYF
TRBV29-1	once	TRBD1	TRBJ1-2	TGCAGCGTTGATCGGGACAGGTTAATGTCCGGCTACACCTTC	CSVDRDRLMSGYTF
TRBV19	many	TRBD1	TRBJ2-6	TGTGCCAGTAGCATCACAGGGGCTGGGGCCAACGTCCTGACTTTC	CASSITGAGANVLTF
TRBV11-2	NA	TRBD1	TRBJ2-3	TGTGCCAGCAGCCGACAGGGAAGGGTATCCACAGATACGCAGTATTTT	CASSRQGRVSTDTQYF
TRBV7-8	NA	NA	TRBJ1-1	TGTGCCAGCAGCTTAATTACAGGTGAAGCTTTCTTT	CASSLITGEAFF
TRBV28	NA	TRBD1	TRBJ2-7	TGTGCCAGCAGCGGCCCAGTAGGGGGCATCCACGAGCAGTACTTC	CASSGPVGGIHEQYF
TRBV11-3	NA	TRBD1	TRBJ2-1	TGTGCCAGCAGCTCCTGGACGCCGAGTCAGGGGGCTTCTAACAATGAGCAGTTCTTC	CASSSWTPSQGASNNEQFF
TRBV5-8	once	NA	TRBJ2-1	TGTGCCAGCAGCTTCAGAGGCCCCTACAATGAGCAGTTCTTC	CASSFRGPYNEQFF
TRBV7-8	NA	NA	TRBJ1-1	TGTGCCAGCAGCTTAGGAAGCAGTAACACTGAAGCTTTCTTT	CASSLGSSNTEAFF
TRBV7-3	NA	NA	TRBJ1-1	TGTGCCAGCAGCTTGTACAGGGCTTTAGGGGCTTTCTTT	CASSLYRALGAFF
TRBV6-5	NA	NA	TRBJ2-2	TGTGCCAGCACCGTGGCGGGCCAGTCCACCGGGGAGCTGTTTTTT	CASTVAGQSTGELFF
TRBV5-4	NA	NA	TRBJ2-7	TGTGCCAGCAGCTTTTATAGGGACCACGAGCAGTACTTC	CASSFYRDHEQYF
TRBV6-2/TRBV6-3	NA	TRBD1	TRBJ2-7	TGTGCCAGCAGTCACTTGGGACAGGGGCCCTCCTACGAGCAGTACTTC	CASSHLGQGPSYEQYF
TRBV12-3/TRBV12-4	few	NA	TRBJ1-1	TGTGCCAGCAGTTCAGACGGGGCTGAAGCTTTCTTT	CASSSDGAEAFF
TRBV5-4	once	TRBD1	TRBJ2-7	TGTGCCAGCAGCTATTCCGGGACAGGGTACTACGAGCAGTACTTC	CASSYSGTGYYEQYF
TRBV6-4	NA	NA	TRBJ2-3	TGTGCCAGCAGCCCCAAACAAGACGGGGCAGATACGCAGTATTTT	CASSPKQDGADTQYF
TRBV12-1	NA	NA	TRBJ2-1	TGTGCCAGCGGCTTTTTCCCACCAGGCGCACCGTACCTATCTAGACCCGCCCCGGCGGATGGGCAGTTCTTC	CASGFFPPGAPYLSRPAPADGQFF
TRBV18	once	TRBD1	TRBJ1-2	TGTGCCAGCTCACCGGAGACAGGGAACTATGGCTACACCTTC	CASSPETGNYGYTF
TRBV19	few	TRBD2	TRBJ2-1	TGTGCCAGTAGTATTCAATCCTCCGGACTAGCGGGACGAGGATGGCAGTTCTTC	CASSIQSSGLAGRGWQFF
TRBV2	NA	NA	TRBJ2-1	TGTGCCAGCAGTACTAGCCGGGTTGATGGTGGCAATGAGCAGTTCTTC	CASSTSRVDGGNEQFF
TRBV6-2/TRBV6-3	NA	TRBD1	TRBJ1-5	TGTGCCAGCAGCAGGGGGGGCAATCAGCCCCAGCATTTT	CASSRGGNQPQHF
TRBV2	NA	TRBD1	TRBJ2-7	TGTGCCAGCAGTCCGGACAGGGGAGGCTACGAGCAGTACTTC	CASSPDRGGYEQYF
TRBV29-1	NA	NA	TRBJ2-7	TGCAGCGTTGAGGAAGTTTCCTACGAGCAGTACTTC	CSVEEVSYEQYF
TRBV5-4	NA	TRBD1	TRBJ1-3	TGTGCCAGCAGCGTGGACAGGGTCGGTGGAAACACCATATATTTT	CASSVDRVGGNTIYF
TRBV7-9	NA	TRBD1	TRBJ1-3	TGTGCCAGCAGCCTCGGGACAGCGCAAGGAAACACCATATATTTT	CASSLGTAQGNTIYF
TRBV10-1	NA	NA	TRBJ2-7	TGCGCCAGCAGTGATTTAGCTTCCCCCGAGCAGTACTTC	CASSDLASPEQYF